This T cell receptor beta chain was documented in a study of tumor-infiltrating lymphocytes in primary liver carcinoma. Study-level information: Men and women, 30 to 69 years of age, made up the patients. Regarding the study as a whole: Among top clones, only about 7.5-25% appeared in all five tumor regions.

The investigators made TCR beta cDNA from about 0.45 ug total RNA, using a constant-region primer. Three nested multiplex PCR rounds, a slightly modified ARM-PCR method, built the TCR beta libraries. Forward primers for TRBV1-TRBV30 and a C-beta reverse primer served the first two PCR rounds, at 10 cycles each. Each CDR3 protein is one row after TCRdb ran MiXCR on the multiplex PCR reads. The sample records approximately 60,000 distinct CDR3 sequences, less than 85% being singletons. This clonotype was observed at least ten times. Its antigen is currently unknown. Scientists recovered RNA and DNA together from around 20-30 mg of unsorted bulk tissue. Chronic HBV infection affected patients, none of whom had received treatment. Germline V lookup: CDR1 SQVTM, CDR2 ANQGSEA. The CDR3 covers 12 residues. Trimming took 4 bases from V and 1 from J, leaving 6 bases between them.

This rearrangement joins TRBV29-1 to TRBJ2-3; no firm D call. The specimen sequenced was liver tumor tissue from sampling region 2. The subset here: tumor region T2, inferior pole. The receptor was isolated from a man in his forties with primary liver carcinoma and hepatitis B virus infection. The CDR3 DNA is TGCAGCGTTGTGATGGGCACAGATACGCAGTATTTT. It codes for CSVVMGTDTQYF.